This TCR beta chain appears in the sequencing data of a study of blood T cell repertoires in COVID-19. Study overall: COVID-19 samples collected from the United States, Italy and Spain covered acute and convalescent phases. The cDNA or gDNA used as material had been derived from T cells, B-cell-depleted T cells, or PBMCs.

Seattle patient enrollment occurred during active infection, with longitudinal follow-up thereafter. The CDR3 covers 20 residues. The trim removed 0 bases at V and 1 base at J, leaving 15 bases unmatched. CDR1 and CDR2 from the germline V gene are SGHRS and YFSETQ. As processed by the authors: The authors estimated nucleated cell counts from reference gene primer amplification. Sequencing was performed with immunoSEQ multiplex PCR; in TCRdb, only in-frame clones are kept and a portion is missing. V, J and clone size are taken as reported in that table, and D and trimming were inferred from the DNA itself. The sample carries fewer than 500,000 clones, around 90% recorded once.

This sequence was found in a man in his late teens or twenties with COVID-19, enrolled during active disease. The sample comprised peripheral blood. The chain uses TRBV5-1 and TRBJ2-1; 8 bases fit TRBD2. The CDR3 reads CASSLGTYNRAGVSYNEQFF. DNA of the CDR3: TGCGCCAGCAGCTTGGGGACCTATAACCGAGCGGGGGTTTCCTACAATGAGCAGTTCTTC.